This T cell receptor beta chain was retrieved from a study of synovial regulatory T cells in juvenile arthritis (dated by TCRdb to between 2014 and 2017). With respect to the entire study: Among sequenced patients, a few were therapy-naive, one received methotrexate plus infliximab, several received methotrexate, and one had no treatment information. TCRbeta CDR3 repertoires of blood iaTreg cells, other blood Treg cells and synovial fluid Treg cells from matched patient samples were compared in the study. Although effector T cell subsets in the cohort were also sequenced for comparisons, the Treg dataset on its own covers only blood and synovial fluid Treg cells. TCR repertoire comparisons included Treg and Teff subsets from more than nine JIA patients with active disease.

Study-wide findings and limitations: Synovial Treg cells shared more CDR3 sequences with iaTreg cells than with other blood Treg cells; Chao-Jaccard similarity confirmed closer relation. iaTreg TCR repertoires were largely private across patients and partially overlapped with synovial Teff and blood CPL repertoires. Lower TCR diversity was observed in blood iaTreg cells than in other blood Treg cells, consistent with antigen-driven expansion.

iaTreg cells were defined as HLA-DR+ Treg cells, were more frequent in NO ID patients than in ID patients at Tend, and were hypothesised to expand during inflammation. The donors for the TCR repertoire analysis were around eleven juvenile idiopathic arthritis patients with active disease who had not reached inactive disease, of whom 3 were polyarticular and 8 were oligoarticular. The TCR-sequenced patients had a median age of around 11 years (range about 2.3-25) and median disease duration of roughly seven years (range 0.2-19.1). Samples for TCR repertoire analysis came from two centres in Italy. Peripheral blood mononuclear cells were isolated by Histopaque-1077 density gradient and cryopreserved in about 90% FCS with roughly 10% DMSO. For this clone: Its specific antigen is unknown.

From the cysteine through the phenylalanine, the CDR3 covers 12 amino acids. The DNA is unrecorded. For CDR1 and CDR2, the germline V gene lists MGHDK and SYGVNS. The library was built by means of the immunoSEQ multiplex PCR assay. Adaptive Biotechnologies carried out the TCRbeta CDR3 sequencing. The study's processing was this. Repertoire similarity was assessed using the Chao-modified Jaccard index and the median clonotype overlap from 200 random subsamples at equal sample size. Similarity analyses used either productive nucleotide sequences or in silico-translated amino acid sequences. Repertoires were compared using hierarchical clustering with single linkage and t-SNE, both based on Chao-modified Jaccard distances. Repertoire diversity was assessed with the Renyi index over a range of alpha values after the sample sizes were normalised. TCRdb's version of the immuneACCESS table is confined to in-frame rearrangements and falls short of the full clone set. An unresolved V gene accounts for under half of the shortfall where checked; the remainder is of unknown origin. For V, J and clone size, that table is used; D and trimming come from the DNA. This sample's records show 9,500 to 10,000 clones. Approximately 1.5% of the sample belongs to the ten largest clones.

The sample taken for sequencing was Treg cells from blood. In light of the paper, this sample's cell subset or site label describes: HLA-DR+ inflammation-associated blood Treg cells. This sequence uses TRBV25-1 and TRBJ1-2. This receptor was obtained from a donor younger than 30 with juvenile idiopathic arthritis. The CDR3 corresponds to CASSDQGHGYTF.